The 20 T cell receptor beta chains presented below share a single source sample, sequenced in a study of low-dose radiotherapy and immunotherapy resistance in tumors. TRAV- and TRBV-specific primers, spanning alpha and beta chains, primed first-strand cDNA. TCRs were put through roughly 19 PCR cycles of amplification with Phusion. A constant-region primer and the V-primer adapter served as the primer pair. One entry per CDR3 protein, called by TCRdb with MiXCR from the reads. Counted here are 7,000 to 9,000 distinct CDR3 sequences, about 50% occurring once; the ten biggest clones make up approximately 12%. Receptors were obtained from a human donor with advanced metastatic prostate, ovarian, gallbladder or colorectal cancer (not recorded which). This table probably holds off-target reads from a library built for another chain.

The rearrangement uses TRBV24-1 and TRBJ2-1; the D is unclear. CDR1 is KGHDR, CDR2 SFDVKD, per germline. With 2 bases removed from V and 5 bases from J, the gap between germline ends came to 6 bases. The CDR3 extends over 13 amino acids. CDR3 coding DNA: TGTGCCACCAGTGATTATCTTGACAATGAGCAGTTCTTC. Its protein product is CATSDYLDNEQFF.

The chain combines TRBV29-1 with TRBJ2-1; a weak D match, TRBD1 (6 bases). V lost 1 base, J lost 4 bases, and 8 bases lay in between. The CDR3 sequence is 13 residues long. Germline V gene data show CDR1 as SQVTM and CDR2 as ANQGSEA. CDR3 sequence: CSVEADRYNEQFF. The CDR3 region has the DNA TGCAGCGTTGAAGCGGACAGATACAATGAGCAGTTCTTC.

The gene calls are TRBV4-3 and TRBJ1-2; D gene ambiguous. Per germline, CDR1 LGHNA and CDR2 YSLEER. Trimming took off 1 base at V and 4 bases at J, with 10 bases between the two ends. This CDR3 spans 14 amino acids. The CDR3, as DNA: TGCGCCAGCAGCCAAGCTACAGTGGGCTATGGCTACACCTTC. It yields the protein CASSQATVGYGYTF.

This chain uses TRBV24-1 with TRBJ2-1; TRBD2 matches 7 bases. The V gene's germline CDR1 is KGHDR and CDR2 SFDVKD. The CDR3 is 17 residues long. The V segment lost 2 bases and the J segment 5 bases; nucleotides outside the gene matches: 11. The CDR3: CATSDSSSGYPDNEQFF. Here the CDR3 DNA reads TGTGCCACCAGTGATTCATCTAGCGGCTACCCAGACAATGAGCAGTTCTTC.

CDR3 amino acids: CASSHRTGLISNQPQHF. The CDR3 DNA follows: TGTGCCAGCAGTCATCGGACAGGACTTATTAGCAATCAGCCCCAGCATTTT. The chain couples TRBV28 to TRBJ1-5; 7 bases map to TRBD1. The CDR3 is 17 residues long. Germline CDR1 MDHEN, CDR2 SYDVKM. V gave up 5 bases and J gave up 0 bases; unmatched junction bases: 10.

The chain joins TRBV4-3 to TRBJ2-2; D call uncertain. V was shortened by 2 bases and J by 4 bases, with 11 bases between the two germline ends. The CDR3 is 15 residues long. Germline loops: CDR1 LGHNA, CDR2 YSLEER. The CDR3 DNA reads as TGCGCCAGCAGCCAACACTCCTTGGGCACCGGGGAGCTGTTTTTT. It is translated as CASSQHSLGTGELFF.

This clonotype turned up a few times. The rearrangement links TRBV4-3 to TRBJ1-2, with D unclear. V shed 0 bases and J shed 1 base, with 9 bases lying between them. This CDR3 contains 15 residues. Germline loops: CDR1 LGHNA, CDR2 YSLEER. CDR3 coding DNA: TGCGCCAGCAGCCAAGATCTAGGATTTAACTATGGCTACACCTTC. This gives the protein CASSQDLGFNYGYTF.

V usage is TRBV29-1 and J usage is TRBJ2-5; D remains ambiguous. The CDR3 covers 11 residues. The germline V gene has CDR1 SQVTM and CDR2 ANQGSEA. In DNA form, the CDR3 reads TGCACCGGCCTTGACCAAGAGACCCAGTACTTC. Translating it yields CTGLDQETQYF.

This chain joins TRBV11-2 and TRBJ2-1, with 7 bases matching TRBD2. V lost 0 bases, J lost 8 bases, and 10 bases stayed unmatched. Germline V lookup: CDR1 SGHAT, CDR2 FQNNGV. The CDR3 is made up of 16 amino acids. The CDR3 sequence is CASSLDPGRGLDEQFF. The CDR3 bases are TGTGCCAGCAGCTTAGACCCGGGGAGGGGCCTGGATGAGCAGTTCTTC. Full variable domain (outside the CDR3, taken from reference TRBV11-2 and TRBJ2-1): EAGVAQSPRYKIIEKRQSVAFWCNPISGHATLYWYQQILGQGPKLLIQFQNNGVVDDSQLPKDRFSAERLKGVDSTLKIQPAKLEDSAVYLCASSLDPGRGLDEQFFGPGTRLTVL.

Written as DNA, the CDR3 is TGCGCCAGCAGTGAGTTATCTGGATACAATGAGCAGTTCTTC. This translates into CASSELSGYNEQFF. The chain carries TRBV5-1 and TRBJ2-1; D is uncertain. V lost 5 bases, J lost 4 bases, and 13 bases lay in between. Germline loops: CDR1 SGHRS, CDR2 YFSETQ. CDR3 length equals 14 residues.

This chain connects TRBV28 to TRBJ2-7; 8 bases fit TRBD2. With V trimmed by 10 bases and J by 1 base, 12 bases remained unmatched. This CDR3 comprises 15 residues. Germline V gene sequence: CDR1 MDHEN, CDR2 SYDVKM. The CDR3 nucleotides are TGTGCCATCTCCTTAGCGGGAAGGGAGTCCTACGAGCAGTACTTC. Translation: CAISLAGRESYEQYF.

The chain is built from TRBV14 and TRBJ2-1; 12 nucleotides match TRBD1. The germline gives CDR1 SGHDN, CDR2 FVKESK. V shed 2 bases, J shed 6 bases, and the junction held 8 bases outside the gene matches. The CDR3 length is 17 residues. The CDR3 DNA follows: TGTGCCAGCAGCCAACTTCCGGGACAGGGGGCCCTCAATGAGCAGTTCTTC. Its protein is CASSQLPGQGALNEQFF.

The V call is TRBV5-6, the J call TRBJ1-5, with 8 bases lining up with TRBD1. Germline V gives CDR1 SGHDT, CDR2 YYEEEE. The V and J ends lost 1 base and 4 bases, in that order; junction bases with no gene match: 7. This CDR3 region has 16 residues. The CDR3 reads CASSLSGTGANQPQHF. CDR3 coding DNA: TGTGCCAGCAGCTTGTCTGGGACAGGAGCTAATCAGCCCCAGCATTTT.

The rearrangement joins TRBV10-3 to TRBJ2-2; the match to TRBD2 covers 8 bases. Losses at the gene ends were 6 bases for V and 1 base for J; bases not matched to a gene: 4. The CDR3 is 15 residues long. CDR1 and CDR2 from the germline V gene are ENHRY and SYGVKD. The chain's CDR3 is CAIRRTSGNTGELFF. In nucleotides, the CDR3 is TGTGCCATCAGGAGAACTAGCGGGAACACCGGGGAGCTGTTTTTT.

The chain employs TRBV20-1 and TRBJ2-2; TRBD1 matches 7 bases. The CDR3 is 14 amino acids. Trimming took 3 bases from V and 3 from J; bases not matched to a gene: 4. Germline CDR1 DFQATT, CDR2 SNEGSKA (reference sequence). CDR3 DNA sequence: TGCAGTGCTAGTGTAGGGGGCGACACCGGGGAGCTGTTTTTT. Its protein is CSASVGGDTGELFF.

This chain links TRBV29-1 with TRBJ1-1; 7 nucleotides line up with TRBD1. V trimming: 6 bases; J trimming: 7 bases; junction bases outside the gene matches: 5. Germline lookup yields CDR1 SQVTM and CDR2 ANQGSEA. The CDR3 has 11 amino acids. In DNA form, the CDR3 reads TGCAGCGTCGCTGGGACAGATGAAGCTTTCTTT. This codes for CSVAGTDEAFF.

V usage is TRBV12-3 or TRBV12-4 and J usage is TRBJ2-7; D uncertain. The CDR3 loop spans 13 amino acids. V was trimmed by 5 bases and J by 0 bases, leaving 8 bases between them. CDR3 in amino acids: CASSPSISYEQYF. The DNA for the CDR3 is TGTGCCAGCAGTCCTTCAATCTCCTACGAGCAGTACTTC.

J is TRBJ2-3 and V is TRBV6-5; TRBD2 agrees at 8 bases. Trimming removed 5 bases from V and 6 bases from J; junction bases left unmatched: 13. Germline-derived CDR1 and CDR2 are MNHEY and SVGAGI. This CDR3 has 16 amino acids. The CDR3 DNA sequence: TGTGCCAGCAGTCCCATGGGGGCGGGGGGTCCGGATACGCAGTATTTT. Its protein product is CASSPMGAGGPDTQYF.

The J gene is TRBJ2-3, the V gene TRBV14; no clear D. Germline V gene lookup returns CDR1 SGHDN and CDR2 FVKESK. Trimming removed 3 bases from V and 6 bases from J, with 7 bases in between. This CDR3 has 12 residues. In nucleotides, the CDR3 is TGTGCCAGCAGCCAGTCTAGGGATACGCAGTATTTT. It codes for CASSQSRDTQYF.

The chain employs TRBV5-1 and TRBJ1-3; perhaps TRBD1 as D (5 bases). CDR1 and CDR2 from the germline V gene are SGHRS and YFSETQ. V was cut by 4 bases and J by 0 bases, with 11 bases left in between. The length of the CDR3 is 15 residues. DNA of the CDR3: TGCGCCAGCAGCAGACAGTCTTTCTCTGGAAACACCATATATTTT. This translates into CASSRQSFSGNTIYF.